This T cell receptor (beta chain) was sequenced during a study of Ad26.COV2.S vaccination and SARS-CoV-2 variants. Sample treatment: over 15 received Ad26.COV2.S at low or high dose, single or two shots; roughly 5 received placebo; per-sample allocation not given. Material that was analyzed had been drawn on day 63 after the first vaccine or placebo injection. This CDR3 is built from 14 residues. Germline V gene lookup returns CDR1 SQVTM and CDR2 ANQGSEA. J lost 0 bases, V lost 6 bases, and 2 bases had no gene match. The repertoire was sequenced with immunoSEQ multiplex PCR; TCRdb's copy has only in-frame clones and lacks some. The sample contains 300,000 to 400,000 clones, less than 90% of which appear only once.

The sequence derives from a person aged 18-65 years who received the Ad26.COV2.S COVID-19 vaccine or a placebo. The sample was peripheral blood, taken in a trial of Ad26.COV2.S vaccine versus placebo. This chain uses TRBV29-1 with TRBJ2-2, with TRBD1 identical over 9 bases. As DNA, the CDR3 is TGCAGCGTCCGGACAGGGGCGAACACCGGGGAGCTGTTTTTT. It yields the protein CSVRTGANTGELFF.